The rows below give T cell receptor beta chains drawn from one sample of a study of blood T cell repertoires in COVID-19. TCRdb's table, derived via immunoSEQ multiplex PCR, lists solely in-frame clones and lacks some. In the table there are about 220,000 clones, roughly 90% of which are singletons. The specimen sequenced was PBMCs or T cells enriched from blood (not recorded which). The receptors come from a woman aged 40 to 50 with acute COVID-19. Each CDR3 is given with its conserved first and last residue. The order of the fields is J gene, clone size, V gene, D gene, CDR3 protein, CDR3 DNA. D genes are given only for firm matches. Clone size, where shown, is once, few, many, or a class for clones that have expanded.

TRBJ1-5	NA	TRBV24-1	NA	CATSDGTAQHF	TGTGCCACCAGTGATGGGACTGCTCAGCATTTT
TRBJ2-2	NA	TRBV7-2	NA	CASSPLGVGTGELFF	TGTGCCAGCAGCCCCCTCGGAGTCGGTACCGGGGAGCTGTTTTTT
TRBJ2-3	NA	TRBV19	NA	CASSISGSGGKDTQYF	TGTGCCAGTAGTATCTCGGGTAGTGGGGGGAAAGATACGCAGTATTTT
TRBJ1-1	NA	TRBV5-6	NA	CASAPRGQRITEAFF	TGTGCCAGCGCCCCTCGCGGACAGAGAATCACTGAAGCTTTCTTT
TRBJ2-2	NA	TRBV24-1	TRBD2	CATGRGVRPGELFF	TGTGCCACCGGGCGGGGGGTCCGACCCGGGGAGCTGTTTTTT
TRBJ2-1	NA	TRBV5-4	NA	CASSLGQGGWNEQFF	TGTGCCAGCAGTCTCGGACAGGGAGGGTGGAATGAGCAGTTCTTC
TRBJ1-1	NA	TRBV2	TRBD1	CASPTGGTGLGNTEAFF	TGTGCCAGTCCCACGGGAGGGACAGGGTTGGGGAACACTGAAGCTTTCTTT
TRBJ2-3	NA	TRBV10-3	TRBD2	CAISESTGGGRQYF	TGTGCCATCAGTGAGTCGACGGGCGGGGGGCGGCAGTATTTT
TRBJ1-1	NA	TRBV6-5	NA	CASGLGYTEAFF	TGTGCCAGCGGACTGGGGTACACTGAAGCTTTCTTT
TRBJ1-2	NA	TRBV2	NA	CASSELAGFNYGYTF	TGTGCCAGCAGTGAGCTGGCAGGGTTTAACTATGGCTACACCTTC
TRBJ1-1	once	TRBV9	NA	CASSVRGNSEAFF	TGTGCCAGCAGCGTAAGGGGGAATAGTGAAGCTTTCTTT
TRBJ2-7	NA	TRBV7-3	TRBD2	CASSLMGTSESYEQYF	TGTGCCAGCAGCTTAATGGGGACTAGCGAATCCTACGAGCAGTACTTC
TRBJ1-1	NA	TRBV19	TRBD1	CASKGDRGILAEAFF	TGTGCCAGTAAGGGGGACAGGGGGATTCTAGCTGAAGCTTTCTTT
TRBJ1-2	NA	TRBV5-4	NA	CASSNAGFGLDYGYTF	TGTGCCAGCAGCAATGCAGGGTTTGGGCTGGACTATGGCTACACCTTC
TRBJ1-2	NA	TRBV2	TRBD1	CASSDEGQVYGYTF	TGTGCCAGCAGTGATGAGGGACAGGTCTATGGCTACACCTTC
TRBJ1-2	NA	TRBV30	TRBD1	CAWSTDRVPDGYTF	TGTGCCTGGAGTACCGACAGGGTCCCGGATGGCTACACCTTC
TRBJ2-3	NA	TRBV5-8	NA	CASNYRAGIFTDTQYF	TGTGCCAGCAACTACAGGGCCGGAATCTTCACAGATACGCAGTATTTT
TRBJ2-1	once	TRBV6-5	TRBD2	CASSYDSGGQQFF	TGTGCCAGCAGTTACGACAGCGGGGGCCAGCAGTTCTTC
TRBJ1-1	NA	TRBV30	TRBD1	CACYFGDRGLSEAFF	TGTGCCTGCTACTTTGGTGACAGGGGACTCTCTGAAGCTTTCTTT
TRBJ1-2	NA	TRBV5-1	TRBD1	CASSYRTGGDGGYTF	TGCGCCAGCAGCTATCGGACAGGGGGGGACGGTGGCTACACCTTC
TRBJ1-3	NA	TRBV4-3	NA	CASSQESAGSSGNTIYF	TGCGCCAGCAGCCAAGAGAGTGCAGGAAGCTCTGGAAACACCATATATTTT
TRBJ2-3	NA	TRBV14	NA	CASSQVGSPEGQYF	TGTGCCAGCAGCCAAGTAGGTAGTCCCGAGGGGCAGTATTTT
TRBJ1-4	NA	TRBV6-2/TRBV6-3	TRBD1	CASSYAVGQGRDEKLFF	TGTGCCAGCAGTTACGCCGTTGGACAGGGTCGGGATGAAAAACTGTTTTTT
TRBJ1-4	few	TRBV5-1	NA	CASSSGATNEKLFF	TGCGCCAGCAGCTCCGGTGCAACTAATGAAAAACTGTTTTTT
TRBJ1-1	few	TRBV27	TRBD1	CASSRQGYTEAFF	TGTGCCAGCAGTAGACAGGGTTACACTGAAGCTTTCTTT
TRBJ1-1	NA	TRBV19	NA	CASSTGGGALMNTEAFF	TGTGCCAGTAGTACCGGCGGGGGCGCATTGATGAACACTGAAGCTTTCTTT
TRBJ2-1	NA	TRBV20-1	NA	CSAPRGREQFF	TGCAGCGCCCCCCGAGGTCGCGAGCAGTTCTTC
TRBJ1-5	once	TRBV19	NA	CASSTRTVPQHF	TGTGCCAGTAGTACTCGGACAGTGCCGCAGCATTTT
TRBJ1-1	NA	TRBV28	TRBD1	CASSLEGAPNTEAFF	TGTGCCAGCAGTTTGGAGGGGGCGCCGAACACTGAAGCTTTCTTT
TRBJ2-5	NA	TRBV5-4	TRBD2	CASSFPGGKETQYF	TGTGCCAGCAGCTTTCCCGGGGGGAAAGAGACCCAGTACTTC
TRBJ1-1	NA	TRBV7-2	TRBD1	CASSSIYRGLDTEAFF	TGTGCCAGCAGTTCCATTTACAGGGGGCTGGACACTGAAGCTTTCTTT
TRBJ2-2	NA	TRBV29-1	NA	CSVLGSANTGELFF	TGCAGCGTACTCGGAAGCGCGAACACCGGGGAGCTGTTTTTT
TRBJ1-2	NA	TRBV5-6	NA	CASSLGAEYGYTF	TGTGCCAGCAGCTTGGGGGCAGAGTATGGCTACACCTTC
TRBJ2-1	once	TRBV28	TRBD2	CASSWTSGGRNEQFF	TGTGCCAGCAGTTGGACTAGCGGGGGGCGGAATGAGCAGTTCTTC
TRBJ1-2	NA	TRBV5-1	NA	CASSLEAGDYGYTF	TGCGCCAGCAGCTTGGAGGCAGGGGACTATGGCTACACCTTC
TRBJ1-2	NA	TRBV25-1	NA	CASSGMGLFYGYTF	TGTGCCAGCAGTGGAATGGGACTTTTTTATGGCTACACCTTC
TRBJ1-1	few	TRBV29-1	TRBD1	CSVEGQGVEAFF	TGCAGCGTTGAGGGACAGGGCGTGGAAGCTTTCTTT
TRBJ1-3	NA	TRBV19	NA	CASSVRQNSGNTIYF	TGTGCCAGTAGTGTACGACAGAACTCTGGAAACACCATATATTTT
TRBJ1-4	NA	TRBV5-1	TRBD1	CASSLRTGTNEKLFF	TGCGCCAGCAGCTTGAGGACAGGGACTAATGAAAAACTGTTTTTT
TRBJ2-4	many	TRBV3-1/TRBV3-2	NA	CASRGGGAAKNIQYF	TGTGCCAGCAGAGGGGGGGGCGCAGCCAAAAACATTCAGTACTTC
TRBJ1-2	NA	TRBV4-1	NA	CASSHLNRQRNGYTF	TGCGCCAGCAGCCACCTGAACAGGCAGAGGAATGGCTACACCTTC
TRBJ1-4	NA	TRBV5-1	TRBD1	CASSHRGNAEKLFF	TGCGCCAGCAGCCACAGGGGGAACGCCGAAAAACTGTTTTTT
TRBJ2-3	NA	TRBV5-1	TRBD2	CASSLRGVSDTQYF	TGCGCCAGCAGCCTTCGGGGGGTGTCTGATACGCAGTATTTT
TRBJ2-5	NA	TRBV20-1	TRBD2	CSASDSGGLETQYF	TGCAGTGCTAGTGATAGCGGGGGGTTGGAGACCCAGTACTTC
TRBJ1-2	NA	TRBV21-1	NA	CASSKTQTANYGYTF	TGTGCCAGCAGCAAGACTCAGACCGCTAACTATGGCTACACCTTC
TRBJ2-2	NA	TRBV7-3	NA	CASSPGGSIGELFF	TGTGCCAGCAGCCCCGGGGGTTCGATCGGGGAGCTGTTTTTT
TRBJ1-1	NA	TRBV2	NA	CASSSWGLRNTEAFF	TGTGCCAGTTCCTCGTGGGGGCTTCGGAACACTGAAGCTTTCTTT
TRBJ1-6	NA	TRBV7-2	TRBD1	CASSYRGQDLPLHF	TGTGCCAGCAGCTACAGGGGGCAGGATTTACCCCTCCACTTT
TRBJ1-1	NA	TRBV5-5	NA	CASRLSGTEAFF	TGTGCCAGCAGGCTGTCGGGGACTGAAGCTTTCTTT
TRBJ1-1	NA	TRBV3-1/TRBV3-2	NA	CASSLVGANTEAFF	TGTGCCAGCAGCCTTGTAGGGGCGAACACTGAAGCTTTCTTT
TRBJ1-2	NA	TRBV11-2	NA	CASSPLQGMRHGYTF	TGTGCCAGCAGCCCTCTACAGGGAATGCGGCACGGCTACACCTTC
TRBJ2-1	once	TRBV6-5	NA	CASSFRTAGSYNEQFF	TGTGCCAGCAGTTTCCGGACAGCCGGCTCCTACAATGAGCAGTTCTTC
TRBJ1-3	NA	TRBV5-6	NA	CASSLVGSGNTIYF	TGTGCCAGCAGCTTGGTCGGCTCTGGAAACACCATATATTTT
TRBJ1-1	NA	TRBV30	NA	CAWKPSGGWTEAFF	TGTGCCTGGAAGCCATCGGGGGGCTGGACTGAAGCTTTCTTT
TRBJ1-5	NA	TRBV5-5	TRBD1	CASSLVGQAAPQHF	TGTGCCAGCAGCTTGGTTGGACAGGCGGCTCCCCAGCATTTT
TRBJ2-7	NA	TRBV27	NA	CASSVRGGEQYF	TGTGCCAGCAGTGTCAGGGGCGGGGAGCAGTACTTC